This passage covers 24 T cell receptor beta chains from one sample sequenced in a study of cytomegalovirus exposure and HLA in healthy donors. PCR involved 60 Vbeta and 13 Jbeta primers. Assay used: immunoSEQ multiplex PCR; TCRdb lists only in-frame clones, some missing. The table records 150,000 to 200,000 clones, 60% to 80% of them present only once. Sequencing input: PBMCs. These receptors all come from a woman aged 45 to 65 in good health and CMV-seropositive.

The chain combines TRBV28 with TRBJ2-5; 8 nucleotides align to TRBD2. CDR3 length equals 17 residues. Germline V lookup: CDR1 MDHEN, CDR2 SYDVKM. The ends lost 5 bases at V and 2 bases at J; junction bases unmatched: 13. CDR3: CASSTVGGGTLQETQYF. The CDR3 DNA is TGTGCCAGCAGTACCGTCGGGGGGGGTACCTTACAAGAGACCCAGTACTTC.

The chain combines TRBV6-6 with TRBJ2-7, with 7 bases lining up with TRBD1. This CDR3 spans 14 amino acids. V lost 5 bases and J lost 3; bases outside the gene matches: 7. In germline, CDR1 is MNHNY, CDR2 SVGAGI (reference sequence). The CDR3 region has the DNA TGTGCCAGCAGTCCTGACAGGGTGAGCTACGAGCAGTACTTC. This sequence encodes CASSPDRVSYEQYF.

V and J are TRBV18 and TRBJ1-3; the match to TRBD1 covers 7 bases. Trimming took 2 bases from V and 0 from J; bases not matched to a gene: 1. The CDR3 is 15 residues long. From germline, CDR1 is KGHSH and CDR2 LQKENI. In nucleotides, the CDR3 is TGTGCCAGCTCACCAACAGGGGTCTCTGGAAACACCATATATTTT. Amino acids: CASSPTGVSGNTIYF.

The V and J genes are TRBV7-2 and TRBJ2-5; 7 bases agree with TRBD2. The CDR3 consists of 14 residues. Germline lookup yields CDR1 SGHTA and CDR2 FQGNSA. Trimming took 4 bases from V and 7 from J; bases not matched to a gene: 9. The CDR3 DNA reads TGTGCCAGCAGCTCAGTGGGCGGGAGCGGGACCCAGTACTTC. Translating gives CASSSVGGSGTQYF.

This clone came up a few times. The rearrangement joins TRBV7-8 to TRBJ2-7, with D perhaps matching TRBD1 (5 bases). CDR1 is SGHVS, CDR2 FQNEAQ, per germline. The length of the CDR3 is 15 residues. With 0 bases removed from V and 0 bases from J, the gap between germline ends came to 9 bases. This CDR3 reads CASSLARQSSYEQYF. CDR3 in DNA: TGTGCCAGCAGCTTAGCCCGACAGAGCTCCTACGAGCAGTACTTC.

The count of this clone is one. The chain couples TRBV5-3 to TRBJ2-2; 14 bases agree with TRBD2. TRBV5-3 is given ORF status, its function remaining uncertain. The CDR3 covers 17 residues. The ends lost 0 bases at V and 7 bases at J; junction bases unmatched: 5. The CDR3 protein is CARSLATSGRELGELFF. CDR3 coding DNA: TGTGCCAGAAGCTTGGCGACTAGCGGGAGGGAACTCGGGGAGCTGTTTTTT.

The chain joins TRBV5-1 to TRBJ2-3; 9 bases align to TRBD1. This CDR3 has 17 amino acids. Germline CDR1 is SGHRS and CDR2 is YFSETQ. J was trimmed by 3 bases and V by 0 bases; bases with no gene match: 8. The CDR3 region is CASSLEAQDRGTDTQYF. The CDR3 bases are TGCGCCAGCAGCTTGGAAGCTCAGGACAGGGGTACAGATACGCAGTATTTT. The full variable domain, rest sourced from reference TRBV5-1 and TRBJ2-3, is KAGVTQTPRYLIKTRGQQVTLSCSPISGHRSVSWYQQTPGQGLQFLFEYFSETQRNKGNFPGRFSGRQFSNSRSEMNVSTLELGDSALYLCASSLEAQDRGTDTQYFGPGTRLTVL.

The chain is built from TRBV2 and TRBJ1-5, with TRBD1 as a possible D gene (6 bases). V was trimmed by 0 bases and J by 7 bases, leaving 13 bases between them. The CDR3 is 15 amino acids. The germline V gene has CDR1 SNHLY and CDR2 FYNNEI. The CDR3 is CASSEALRGQQPQHF. CDR3 sequence (DNA): TGTGCCAGCAGTGAAGCGTTGAGGGGACAACAGCCCCAGCATTTT.

V usage is TRBV15 and J usage is TRBJ1-1; D is undetermined. CDR3 length: 14 amino acids. Looked up from germline, CDR1 is LNHNV and CDR2 is YYDKDF (reference sequence). V shed 0 bases and J shed 1 base, with 6 bases lying between them. CDR3 loop: CATSRDQQNTEAFF. The DNA of the CDR3 is TGTGCCACCAGCAGAGATCAACAGAACACTGAAGCTTTCTTT.

The rearrangement uses TRBV4-3 and TRBJ2-1; D gene uncertain. Germline CDR1 is LGHNA and CDR2 is YSLEER. The CDR3 loop spans 17 amino acids. V was shortened by 1 base and J by 0 bases, with 13 bases between the two germline ends. The CDR3 nucleotides read TGCGCCAGCAGCCAAGGAGGAGCCTTGAGCTCCTACAATGAGCAGTTCTTC. This encodes CASSQGGALSSYNEQFF.

CDR3 in DNA: TGCAGCGGTTTACAGGGCCCCTCCTACAATGAGCAGTTCTTC. Protein: CSGLQGPSYNEQFF. This rearrangement joins TRBV29-1 to TRBJ2-1, with D tentatively TRBD1 (6 bases). The CDR3 is made up of 14 amino acids. Germline CDR1 SQVTM, CDR2 ANQGSEA. The ends were cut back, 7 bases at V and 0 bases at J, with 13 bases in the middle.

The V and J genes are TRBV29-1 and TRBJ2-5, with TRBD2 matching 9 bases. Germline CDR1 reads SQVTM; CDR2 reads ANQGSEA. Trimming cost V 6 bases and J 2 bases; bases outside gene matches: 10. The CDR3 loop spans 15 amino acids. The DNA for the CDR3 is TGCAGCGTCGCCGACCCGACTAGCGGACAAGAGACCCAGTACTTC. This codes for CSVADPTSGQETQYF.

This sequence joins TRBV19 and TRBJ1-6; D not certain. Germline V gene lookup returns CDR1 LNHDA and CDR2 SQIVND (reference sequence). Trimming took off 7 bases at V and 10 bases at J, with 14 bases between the two ends. The CDR3 loop spans 13 amino acids. The CDR3 loop reads CASNRALVSPLHF. In DNA form, the CDR3 reads TGTGCCAGTAACCGCGCTCTGGTATCACCCCTCCACTTT.

The chain uses TRBV30 and TRBJ2-2, with D perhaps matching TRBD1 (5 bases). There are 11 residues in the CDR3. V gave up 4 bases and J gave up 5 bases, with 5 bases separating them. Looked up from germline, CDR1 is GTSNPN and CDR2 is SVGIG (reference sequence). The CDR3 loop reads CAWTGTGELFF. CDR3 sequence (DNA): TGTGCCTGGACAGGGACCGGGGAGCTGTTTTTT.

The table lists this clone with a few counts. V gene TRBV7-8 combines with J gene TRBJ1-2, with 9 bases lining up with TRBD1. The junction had 8 bases not matched to a gene; V was cut back by 5 bases and J by 7 bases. The CDR3 runs to 14 residues. CDR1 and CDR2 from the germline V gene are SGHVS and FQNEAQ. CDR3 in amino acids: CASSPRGTGSGYTF. The CDR3 DNA follows: TGTGCCAGCAGCCCCAGAGGGACAGGGAGTGGCTACACCTTC.

As to this clone: Other nucleotide sequences from this sample produce the same CDR3. The V and J genes are TRBV7-2 and TRBJ1-5, with D uncertain. The CDR3 extends over 13 amino acids. Germline CDR1 reads SGHTA; CDR2 reads FQGNSA. Trimming cost V 4 bases and J 4 bases, with 8 bases left between them. The CDR3 bases are TGTGCCAGCAGCTCGGAGCAGAATCAGCCCCAGCATTTT. This encodes CASSSEQNQPQHF.

About this clone: The identical CDR3 is also encoded by other nucleotide sequences in the sample. This rearrangement joins TRBV9 to TRBJ2-3; D is ambiguous. CDR1 and CDR2 from the germline V gene are SGDLS and YYNGEE. Deletions cut 2 bases from V and 0 bases from J, with 7 bases between. This CDR3 is built from 14 residues. The CDR3 loop is CASSVSGSTDTQYF. The CDR3 region has the DNA TGTGCCAGCAGCGTCTCAGGAAGCACAGATACGCAGTATTTT.

This clone came up once. The J gene is TRBJ1-4, the V gene TRBV18; 8 bases are shared with TRBD1. With 4 bases clipped from V and 4 bases from J, the junction kept 5 bases outside the gene matches. The CDR3 runs to 15 residues. The germline V gene has CDR1 KGHSH and CDR2 LQKENI. The CDR3 sequence is CASSLQGAGNEKLFF. CDR3 in DNA: TGTGCCAGCTCACTTCAGGGGGCCGGTAATGAAAAACTGTTTTTT.

The genes are TRBV29-1 and TRBJ1-2; TRBD1 might be the D (5 bases). V was cut by 7 bases and J by 7 bases, with 16 bases left in between. The CDR3 spans 12 residues. CDR1 and CDR2 (germline): SQVTM, ANQGSEA. This CDR3 is CSGSGGGFGYTF. The CDR3 DNA follows: TGCAGCGGCTCGGGGGGAGGGTTTGGCTACACCTTC.

The rearrangement links TRBV4-2 to TRBJ2-1; the match to TRBD2 covers 9 bases. The CDR3 runs to 23 residues. The germline CDR1 and CDR2 sequences are LGHNA and YNFKEQ. The trim removed 1 base at V and 3 bases at J, leaving 25 bases unmatched. The CDR3 here is CASSQAPASLAGAYPNGYNEQFF. CDR3 nucleotides: TGTGCCAGCAGCCAAGCCCCTGCAAGTTTAGCGGGAGCATACCCTAATGGCTACAATGAGCAGTTCTTC.

This rearrangement joins TRBV19 to TRBJ2-2; D may be TRBD1 (7 bases). The CDR3 runs to 14 residues. The germline V and J ends were trimmed by 6 bases and 4 bases, with 12 bases remaining between them. The V gene's germline CDR1 is LNHDA and CDR2 SQIVND (reference sequence). The CDR3 DNA follows: TGTGCCAGTAGATCGCAGGGGGGCACCGGGGAGCTGTTTTTT. Amino acid sequence: CASRSQGGTGELFF.

V usage is TRBV19 and J usage is TRBJ1-5; 8 nucleotides agree with TRBD1. The J segment lost 15 bases and the V segment lost 6 bases, leaving 16 bases of the junction unmatched. The CDR3 contains 14 residues. The germline CDR1 and CDR2 sequences are LNHDA and SQIVND (reference sequence). CDR3 amino acids: CASSPSQGAWVLHF. The CDR3 DNA is TGTGCCAGTAGCCCGTCCCAGGGGGCATGGGTCCTGCATTTT.

The gene calls are TRBV5-1 and TRBJ2-6, with D possibly TRBD1 on 7 matching bases. Germline lookup yields CDR1 SGHRS and CDR2 YFSETQ. V was shortened by 3 bases and J by 4 bases, with 23 bases between the two germline ends. This CDR3 is 19 amino acids long. The CDR3 DNA is TGCGCCAGCAGCTCGGAGGGGGCTCTGGCCTTTGCGGGGGCCAACGTCCTGACTTTC. This gives the protein CASSSEGALAFAGANVLTF.

The V call is TRBV4-1, the J call TRBJ2-3; D may be TRBD1 (6 bases). The germline V gene encodes CDR1 MGHRA and CDR2 YSYEKL. The length of the CDR3 is 14 residues. The ends were cut back, 3 bases at V and 6 bases at J, with 13 bases in the middle. The CDR3 reads CASSHWTAEDTQYF. For the CDR3, the DNA is TGCGCCAGCAGCCATTGGACAGCCGAGGATACGCAGTATTTT.